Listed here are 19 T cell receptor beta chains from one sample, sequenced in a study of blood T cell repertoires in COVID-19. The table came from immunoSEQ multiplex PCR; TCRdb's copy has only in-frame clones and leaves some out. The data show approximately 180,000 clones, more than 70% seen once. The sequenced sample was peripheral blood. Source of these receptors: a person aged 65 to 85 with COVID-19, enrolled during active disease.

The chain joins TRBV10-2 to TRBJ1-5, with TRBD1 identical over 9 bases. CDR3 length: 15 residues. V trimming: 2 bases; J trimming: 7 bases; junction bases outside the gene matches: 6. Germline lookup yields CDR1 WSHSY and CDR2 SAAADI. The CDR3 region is CASSETGGKEQPQHF. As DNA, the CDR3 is TGCGCCAGCAGTGAGACAGGGGGCAAGGAGCAGCCCCAGCATTTT.

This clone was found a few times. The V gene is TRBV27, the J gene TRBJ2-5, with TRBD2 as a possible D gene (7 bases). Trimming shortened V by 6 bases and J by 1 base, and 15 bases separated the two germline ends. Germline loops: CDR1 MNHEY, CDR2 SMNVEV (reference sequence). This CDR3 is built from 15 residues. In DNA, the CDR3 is TGTGCCAGCAGCAATCGGGGGGACACCCAAGAGACCCAGTACTTC. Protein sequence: CASSNRGDTQETQYF.

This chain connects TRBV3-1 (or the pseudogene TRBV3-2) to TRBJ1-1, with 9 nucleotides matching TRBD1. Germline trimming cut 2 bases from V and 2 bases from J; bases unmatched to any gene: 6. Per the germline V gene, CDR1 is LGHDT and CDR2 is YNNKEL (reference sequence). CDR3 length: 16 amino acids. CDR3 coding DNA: TGTGCCAGCAGCCAAAGTCCGGGACAGGGTAACACTGAAGCTTTCTTT. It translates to CASSQSPGQGNTEAFF.

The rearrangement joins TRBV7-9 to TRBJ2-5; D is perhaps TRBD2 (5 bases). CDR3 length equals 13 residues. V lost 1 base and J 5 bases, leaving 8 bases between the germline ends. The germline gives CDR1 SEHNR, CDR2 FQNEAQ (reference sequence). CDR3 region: CASSLGGSETQYF. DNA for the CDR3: TGTGCCAGCAGCTTAGGAGGGTCTGAGACCCAGTACTTC.

CDR3 amino acids: CASPLRAVNTEAFF. The CDR3 region has the DNA TGTGCCAGCCCTCTCCGAGCGGTGAACACTGAAGCTTTCTTT. The V call is TRBV6-4, the J call TRBJ1-1; no definite D call. This CDR3 contains 14 residues. Germline CDR1 MRHNA, CDR2 SNTAGT. V shed 8 bases and J shed 0 bases, with 13 bases lying between them.

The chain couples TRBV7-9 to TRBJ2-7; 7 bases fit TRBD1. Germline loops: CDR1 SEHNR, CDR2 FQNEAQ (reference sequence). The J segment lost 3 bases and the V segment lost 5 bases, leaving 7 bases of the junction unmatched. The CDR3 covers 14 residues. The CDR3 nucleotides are TGTGCCAGCAGCCCGATGACAGGGAGCTACGAGCAGTACTTC. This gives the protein CASSPMTGSYEQYF. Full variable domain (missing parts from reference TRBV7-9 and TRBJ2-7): DTGVSQNPRHKITKRGQNVTFRCDPISEHNRLYWYRQTLGQGPEFLTYFQNEAQLEKSRLLSDRFSAERPKGSFSTLEIQRTEQGDSAMYLCASSPMTGSYEQYFGPGTRLTVT.

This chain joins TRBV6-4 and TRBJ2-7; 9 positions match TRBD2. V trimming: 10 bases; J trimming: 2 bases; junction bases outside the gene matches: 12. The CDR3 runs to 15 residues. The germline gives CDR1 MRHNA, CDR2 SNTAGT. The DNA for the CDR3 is TGTGCCACCACCCACCCGACTAGCGGACCCTACGAGCAGTACTTC. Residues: CATTHPTSGPYEQYF.

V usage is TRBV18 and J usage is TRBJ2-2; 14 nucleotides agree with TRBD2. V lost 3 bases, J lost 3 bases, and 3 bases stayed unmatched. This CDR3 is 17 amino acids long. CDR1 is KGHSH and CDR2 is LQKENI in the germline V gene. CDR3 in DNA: TGTGCCAGCTCACCGACTAGCGGGAGGGCCTACACCGGGGAGCTGTTTTTT. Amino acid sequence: CASSPTSGRAYTGELFF. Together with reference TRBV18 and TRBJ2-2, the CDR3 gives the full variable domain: NAGVMQNPRHLVRRRGQEARLRCSPMKGHSHVYWYRQLPEEGLKFMVYLQKENIIDESGMPKERFSAEFPKEGPSILRIQQVVRGDSAAYFCASSPTSGRAYTGELFFGEGSRLTVL.

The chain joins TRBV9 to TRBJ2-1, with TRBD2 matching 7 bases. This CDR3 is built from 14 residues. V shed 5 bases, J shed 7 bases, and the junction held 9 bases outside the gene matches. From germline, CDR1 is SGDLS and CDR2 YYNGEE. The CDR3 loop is CASSQFGTTNEQFF. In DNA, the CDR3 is TGTGCCAGCAGTCAATTCGGGACTACTAATGAGCAGTTCTTC.

This chain's CDR3 is CASSRRNSPLHF. Here the CDR3 DNA reads TGTGCCAGCAGCCGGAGGAATTCACCCCTCCACTTT. The chain is built from TRBV3-1 (or the pseudogene TRBV3-2) and TRBJ1-6; D ambiguous. The CDR3 loop spans 12 amino acids. Germline V CDR1 and CDR2: LGHDT, YNNKEL (reference sequence). The germline V and J ends were trimmed by 4 bases and 7 bases, with 5 bases remaining between them.

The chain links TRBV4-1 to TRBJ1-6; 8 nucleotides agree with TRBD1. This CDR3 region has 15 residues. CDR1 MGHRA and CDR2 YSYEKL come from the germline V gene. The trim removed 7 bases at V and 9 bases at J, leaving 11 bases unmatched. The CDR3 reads CASTLGQGSGSPLHF. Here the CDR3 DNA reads TGCGCCAGCACCCTCGGACAGGGATCGGGTTCACCCCTCCACTTT.

The CDR3 nucleotides read TGTGCCAGCAGCATGCAGGGGACAGTCCGCCAAGAGACCCAGTACTTC. Protein product: CASSMQGTVRQETQYF. The rearrangement uses TRBV21-1 and TRBJ2-5; TRBD1 is the table's D call, not checked against the DNA. TRBV21-1 is assigned pseudogene status. The CDR3 is made up of 16 amino acids.

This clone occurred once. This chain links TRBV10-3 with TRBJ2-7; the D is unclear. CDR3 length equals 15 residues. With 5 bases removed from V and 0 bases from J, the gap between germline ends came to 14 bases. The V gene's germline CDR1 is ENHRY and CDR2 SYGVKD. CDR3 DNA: TGTGCCATCAGTACAACAGCCCAAAACTCCTACGAGCAGTACTTC. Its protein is CAISTTAQNSYEQYF.

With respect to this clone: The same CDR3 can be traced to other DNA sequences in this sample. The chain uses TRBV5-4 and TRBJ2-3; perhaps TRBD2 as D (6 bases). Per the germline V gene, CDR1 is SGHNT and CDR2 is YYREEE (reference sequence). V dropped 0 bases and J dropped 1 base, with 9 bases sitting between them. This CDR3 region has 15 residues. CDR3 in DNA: TGTGCCAGCAGCTTGGATCCGGGGGGCACAGATACGCAGTATTTT. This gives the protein CASSLDPGGTDTQYF.

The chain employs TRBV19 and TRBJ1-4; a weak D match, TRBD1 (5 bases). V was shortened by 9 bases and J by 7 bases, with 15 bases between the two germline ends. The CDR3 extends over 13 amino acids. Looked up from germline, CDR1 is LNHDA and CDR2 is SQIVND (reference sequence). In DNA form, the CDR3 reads TGTGCCAGCTCGACTTCCGGGGGTGAAAAACTGTTTTTT. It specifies CASSTSGGEKLFF.

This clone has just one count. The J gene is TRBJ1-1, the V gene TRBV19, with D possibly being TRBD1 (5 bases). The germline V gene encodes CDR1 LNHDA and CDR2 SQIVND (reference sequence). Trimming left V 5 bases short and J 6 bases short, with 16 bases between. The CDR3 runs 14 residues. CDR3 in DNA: TGTGCCAGTAGTTCTAGTCAGGGCCTCGCTGAAGCTTTCTTT. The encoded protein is CASSSSQGLAEAFF.

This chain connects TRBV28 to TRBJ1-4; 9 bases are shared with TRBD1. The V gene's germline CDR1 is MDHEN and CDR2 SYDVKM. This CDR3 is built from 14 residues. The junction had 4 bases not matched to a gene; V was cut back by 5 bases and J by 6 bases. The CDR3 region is CASSHRGRDEKLFF. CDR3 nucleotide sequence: TGTGCCAGCAGTCACAGGGGGCGTGATGAAAAACTGTTTTTT. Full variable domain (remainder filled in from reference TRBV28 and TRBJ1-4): DVKVTQSSRYLVKRTGEKVFLECVQDMDHENMFWYRQDPGLGLRLIYFSYDVKMKEKGDIPEGYSVSREKKERFSLILESASTNQTSMYLCASSHRGRDEKLFFGSGTQLSVL.

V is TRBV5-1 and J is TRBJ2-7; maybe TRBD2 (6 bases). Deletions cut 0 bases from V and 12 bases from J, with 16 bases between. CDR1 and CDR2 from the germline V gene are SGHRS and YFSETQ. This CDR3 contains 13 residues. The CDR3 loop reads CASSLVGGELGYF. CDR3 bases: TGCGCCAGCAGCTTGGTCGGGGGAGAGTTGGGGTACTTC.

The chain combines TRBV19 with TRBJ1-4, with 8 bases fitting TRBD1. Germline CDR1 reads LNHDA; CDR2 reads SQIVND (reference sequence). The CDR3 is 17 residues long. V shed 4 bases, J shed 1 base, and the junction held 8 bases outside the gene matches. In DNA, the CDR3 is TGTGCCAGTAGTAAAGACAGGGGATTCGTAACTAATGAAAAACTGTTTTTT. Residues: CASSKDRGFVTNEKLFF.